This T cell receptor (beta chain) was sequenced during a study of tumour-infiltrating T cells in Burkitt lymphoma. Overall study: Repertoire clonality predicted overall and progression-free survival.

TCRdb's table, derived via immunoSEQ multiplex PCR, lists solely in-frame clones and lacks some. This sample has approximately 1,200 clones, with 35% found just once. This clone is termed large. Between the trimmed V and J ends, which lost 4 bases and 0 bases, there was a span of 12 bases. From germline, CDR1 is SGDLS and CDR2 YYNGEE. CDR3 size: 15 residues. The source material was tumor tissue. The genes are TRBV9 and TRBJ2-3; maybe TRBD1 (6 bases). The receptor's source is a human donor with Burkitt lymphoma. CDR3 DNA sequence: TGTGCCAGCAGCACCTGGACAGCTAGCACAGATACGCAGTATTTT. This codes for CASSTWTASTDTQYF. The variable domain in full, with the rest retrieved from reference TRBV9 and TRBJ2-3, is DSGVTQTPKHLITATGQRVTLRCSPRSGDLSVYWYQQSLDQGLQFLIQYYNGEERAKGNILERFSAQQFPDLHSELNLSSLELGDSALYFCASSTWTASTDTQYFGPGTRLTVL.